This entry is about one T cell receptor (beta chain). No antigen is known for it. This sample was included in a study of shared clonotypes between healthy human individuals. General study results and limits: Read depth was anticipated to influence clonotype sharing among donors.

J lost 4 bases, V lost 5 bases, and 10 bases had no gene match. CDR1 and CDR2 from the germline V gene are SGHTA and FQGNSA. The CDR3 is 15 residues long. The method was immunoSEQ multiplex PCR; TCRdb's version includes in-frame clones alone and lacks a portion of them. Among hundreds of thousands of clones listed, around four fifths were seen once. This sequence was found in a woman between 25 and 40 years old in good health. The sample taken for sequencing was memory CD4+ T cells sorted from blood. Stated subset: CD45RA-negative fraction. V gene TRBV7-2 combines with J gene TRBJ1-1; 7 nucleotides match TRBD1. The CDR3 nucleotides are TGTGCCAGCAGCCCCAGACAGGGTTGGGGCACTGAAGCTTTCTTT. It translates to CASSPRQGWGTEAFF.